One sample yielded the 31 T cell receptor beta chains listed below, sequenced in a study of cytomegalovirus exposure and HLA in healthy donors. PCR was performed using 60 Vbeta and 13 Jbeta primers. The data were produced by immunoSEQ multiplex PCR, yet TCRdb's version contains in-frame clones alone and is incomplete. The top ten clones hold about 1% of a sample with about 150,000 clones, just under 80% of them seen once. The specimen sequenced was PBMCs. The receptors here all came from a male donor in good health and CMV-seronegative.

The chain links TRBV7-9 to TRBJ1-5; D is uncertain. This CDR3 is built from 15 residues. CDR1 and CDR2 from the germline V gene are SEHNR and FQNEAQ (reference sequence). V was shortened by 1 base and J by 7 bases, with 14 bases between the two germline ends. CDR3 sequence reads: CASSLGARPEQPQHF. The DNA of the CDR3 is TGTGCCAGCAGCTTAGGGGCCAGGCCGGAACAGCCCCAGCATTTT.

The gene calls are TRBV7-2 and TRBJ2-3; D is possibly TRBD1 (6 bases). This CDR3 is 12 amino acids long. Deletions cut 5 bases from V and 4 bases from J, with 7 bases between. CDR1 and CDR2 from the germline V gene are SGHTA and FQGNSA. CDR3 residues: CASSPGADTQYF. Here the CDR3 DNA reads TGTGCCAGCAGCCCAGGGGCAGATACGCAGTATTTT.

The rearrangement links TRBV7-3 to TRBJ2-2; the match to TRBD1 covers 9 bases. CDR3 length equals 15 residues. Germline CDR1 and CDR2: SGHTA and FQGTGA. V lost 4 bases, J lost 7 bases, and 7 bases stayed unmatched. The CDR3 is CASSSAQGAGGELFF. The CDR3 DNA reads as TGTGCCAGCAGCTCCGCACAGGGGGCAGGCGGGGAGCTGTTTTTT. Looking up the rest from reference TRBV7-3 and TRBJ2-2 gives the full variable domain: GAGVSQTPSNKVTEKGKYVELRCDPISGHTALYWYRQSLGQGPEFLIYFQGTGAADDSGLPNDRFFAVRPEGSVSTLKIQRTERGDSAVYLCASSSAQGAGGELFFGEGSRLTVL.

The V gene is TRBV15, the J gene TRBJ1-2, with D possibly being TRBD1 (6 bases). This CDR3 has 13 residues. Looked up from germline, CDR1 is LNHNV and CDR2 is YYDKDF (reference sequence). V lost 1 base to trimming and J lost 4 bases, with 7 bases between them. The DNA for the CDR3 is TGTGCCACCAGCAGAGCGGACAGCTATGGCTACACCTTC. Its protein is CATSRADSYGYTF.

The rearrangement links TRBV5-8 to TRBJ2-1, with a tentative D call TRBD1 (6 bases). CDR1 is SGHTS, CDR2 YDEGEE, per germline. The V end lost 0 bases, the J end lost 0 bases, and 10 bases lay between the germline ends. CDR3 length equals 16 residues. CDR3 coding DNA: TGTGCCAGCAGCTTGGTGGGGGCCAGCTCCTACAATGAGCAGTTCTTC. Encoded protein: CASSLVGASSYNEQFF.

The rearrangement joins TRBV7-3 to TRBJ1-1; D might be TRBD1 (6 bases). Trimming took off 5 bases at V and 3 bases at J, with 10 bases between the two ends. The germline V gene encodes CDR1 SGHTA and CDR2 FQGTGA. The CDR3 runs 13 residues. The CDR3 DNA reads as TGTGCCAGCAGCGCCCCAGGGGACACTGAAGCTTTCTTT. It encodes CASSAPGDTEAFF.

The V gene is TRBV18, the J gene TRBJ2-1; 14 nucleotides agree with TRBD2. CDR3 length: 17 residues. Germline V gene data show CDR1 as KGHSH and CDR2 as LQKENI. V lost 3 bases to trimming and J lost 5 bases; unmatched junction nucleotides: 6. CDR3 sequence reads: CASSPRGLAGGNNEQFF. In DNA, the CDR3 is TGTGCCAGCTCACCCCGAGGACTAGCGGGGGGTAACAATGAGCAGTTCTTC.

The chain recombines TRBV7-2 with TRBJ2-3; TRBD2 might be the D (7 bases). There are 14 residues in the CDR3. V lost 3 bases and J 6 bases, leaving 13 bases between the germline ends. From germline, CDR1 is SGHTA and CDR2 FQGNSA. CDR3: CASSLGGPVDTQYF. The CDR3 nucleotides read TGTGCCAGCAGCTTGGGGGGGCCCGTGGATACGCAGTATTTT.

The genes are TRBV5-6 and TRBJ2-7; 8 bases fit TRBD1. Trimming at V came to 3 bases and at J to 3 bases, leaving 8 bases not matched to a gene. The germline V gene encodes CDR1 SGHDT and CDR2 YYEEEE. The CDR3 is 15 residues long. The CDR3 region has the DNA TGTGCCAGCAGCTACGGACAGGGAGTTCTCTACGAGCAGTACTTC. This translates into CASSYGQGVLYEQYF.

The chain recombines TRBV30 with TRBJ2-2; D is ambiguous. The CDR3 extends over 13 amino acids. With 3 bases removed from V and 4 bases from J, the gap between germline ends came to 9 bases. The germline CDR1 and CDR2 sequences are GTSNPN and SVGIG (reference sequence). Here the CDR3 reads CAWRLQITGELFF. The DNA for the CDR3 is TGTGCCTGGAGGTTACAGATCACCGGGGAGCTGTTTTTT.

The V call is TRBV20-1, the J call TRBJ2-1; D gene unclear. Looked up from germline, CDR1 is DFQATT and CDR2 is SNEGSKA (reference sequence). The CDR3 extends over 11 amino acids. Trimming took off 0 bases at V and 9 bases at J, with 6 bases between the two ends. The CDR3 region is CSARDLAEQFF. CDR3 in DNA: TGCAGTGCTAGAGATCTGGCTGAGCAGTTCTTC.

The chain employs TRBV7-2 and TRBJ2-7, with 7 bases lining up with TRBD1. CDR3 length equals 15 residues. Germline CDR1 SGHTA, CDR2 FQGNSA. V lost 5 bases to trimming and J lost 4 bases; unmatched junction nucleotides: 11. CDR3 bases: TGTGCCAGCAGCGCCGGGCAGGGGGTTGGTTACGAGCAGTACTTC. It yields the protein CASSAGQGVGYEQYF.

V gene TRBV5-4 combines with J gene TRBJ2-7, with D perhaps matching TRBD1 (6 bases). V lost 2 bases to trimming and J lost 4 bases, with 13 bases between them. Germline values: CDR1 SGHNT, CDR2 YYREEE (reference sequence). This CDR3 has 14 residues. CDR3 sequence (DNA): TGTGCCAGCAGCTTTCAGGGGCGAGGTTACGAGCAGTACTTC. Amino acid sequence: CASSFQGRGYEQYF.

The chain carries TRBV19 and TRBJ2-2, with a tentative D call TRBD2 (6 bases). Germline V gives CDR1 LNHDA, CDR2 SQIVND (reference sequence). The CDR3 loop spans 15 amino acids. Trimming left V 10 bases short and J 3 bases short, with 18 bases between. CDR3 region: CATLEGAMDTGELFF. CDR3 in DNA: TGTGCCACCCTGGAGGGCGCTATGGACACCGGGGAGCTGTTTTTT.

CDR3 sequence reads: CASSPGTSSGNTIYF. CDR3 nucleotide sequence: TGTGCCAGCAGCCCCGGGACAAGCTCTGGAAACACCATATATTTT. This chain uses TRBV7-9 with TRBJ1-3; tentatively, D is TRBD1 (6 bases). The CDR3 runs 15 residues. V was cut by 5 bases and J by 0 bases, with 11 bases left in between. Germline assignment: CDR1 SEHNR and CDR2 FQNEAQ (reference sequence).

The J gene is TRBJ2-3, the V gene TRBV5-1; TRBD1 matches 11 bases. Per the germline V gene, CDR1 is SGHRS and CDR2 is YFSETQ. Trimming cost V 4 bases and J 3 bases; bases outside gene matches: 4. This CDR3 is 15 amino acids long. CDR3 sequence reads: CASSHGQGATDTQYF. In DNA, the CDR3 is TGCGCCAGCAGCCACGGACAGGGGGCGACAGATACGCAGTATTTT. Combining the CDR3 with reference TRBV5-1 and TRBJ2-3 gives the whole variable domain KAGVTQTPRYLIKTRGQQVTLSCSPISGHRSVSWYQQTPGQGLQFLFEYFSETQRNKGNFPGRFSGRQFSNSRSEMNVSTLELGDSALYLCASSHGQGATDTQYFGPGTRLTVL.

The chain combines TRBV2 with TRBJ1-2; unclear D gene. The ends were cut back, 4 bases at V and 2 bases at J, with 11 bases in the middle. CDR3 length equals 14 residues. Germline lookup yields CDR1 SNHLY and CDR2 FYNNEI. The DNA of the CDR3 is TGTGCCAGCAGTGGAGTGGTGATGAACTATGGCTACACCTTC. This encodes CASSGVVMNYGYTF.

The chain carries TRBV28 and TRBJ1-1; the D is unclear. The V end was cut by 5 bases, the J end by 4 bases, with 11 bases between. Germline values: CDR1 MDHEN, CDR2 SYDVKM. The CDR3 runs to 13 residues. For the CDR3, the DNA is TGTGCCAGCAGTATCTATAGAGGCACTGAAGCTTTCTTT. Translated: CASSIYRGTEAFF.

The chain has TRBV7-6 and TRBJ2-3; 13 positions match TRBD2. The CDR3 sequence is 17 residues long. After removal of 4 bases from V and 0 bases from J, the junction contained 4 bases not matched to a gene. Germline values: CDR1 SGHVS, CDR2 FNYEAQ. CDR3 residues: CASSSGLAGLSTDTQYF. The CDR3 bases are TGTGCCAGCAGCTCGGGACTAGCGGGACTTAGCACAGATACGCAGTATTTT.

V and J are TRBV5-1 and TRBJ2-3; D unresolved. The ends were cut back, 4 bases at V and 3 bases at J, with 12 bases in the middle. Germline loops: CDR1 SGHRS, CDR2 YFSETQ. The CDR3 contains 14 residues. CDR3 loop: CASSISPVTDTQYF. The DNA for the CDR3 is TGCGCCAGCAGCATCTCCCCAGTGACAGATACGCAGTATTTT. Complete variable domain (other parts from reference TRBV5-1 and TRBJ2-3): KAGVTQTPRYLIKTRGQQVTLSCSPISGHRSVSWYQQTPGQGLQFLFEYFSETQRNKGNFPGRFSGRQFSNSRSEMNVSTLELGDSALYLCASSISPVTDTQYFGPGTRLTVL.

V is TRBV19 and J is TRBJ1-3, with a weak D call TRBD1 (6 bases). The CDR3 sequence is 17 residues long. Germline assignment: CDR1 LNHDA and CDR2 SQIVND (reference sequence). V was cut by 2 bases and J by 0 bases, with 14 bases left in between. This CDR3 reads CASSIFPRTASGNTIYF. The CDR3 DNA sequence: TGTGCCAGTAGTATATTCCCCCGGACAGCCTCTGGAAACACCATATATTTT.

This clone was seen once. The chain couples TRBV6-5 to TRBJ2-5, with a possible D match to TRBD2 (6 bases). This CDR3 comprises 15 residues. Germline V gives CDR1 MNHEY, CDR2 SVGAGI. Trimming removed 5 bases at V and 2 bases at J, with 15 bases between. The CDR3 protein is CASSRTGTPQETQYF. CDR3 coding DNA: TGTGCCAGCAGTCGAACCGGGACTCCTCAAGAGACCCAGTACTTC.

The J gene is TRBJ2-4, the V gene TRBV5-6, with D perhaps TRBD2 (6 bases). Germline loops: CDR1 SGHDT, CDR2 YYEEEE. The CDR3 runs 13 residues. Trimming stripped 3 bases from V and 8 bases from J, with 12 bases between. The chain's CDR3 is CASSYGEEDIQYF. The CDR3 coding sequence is TGTGCCAGCAGCTATGGGGAGGAAGACATTCAGTACTTC.

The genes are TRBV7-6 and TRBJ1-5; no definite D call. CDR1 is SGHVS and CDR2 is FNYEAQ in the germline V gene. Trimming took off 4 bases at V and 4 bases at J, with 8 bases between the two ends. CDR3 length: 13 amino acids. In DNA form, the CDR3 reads TGTGCCAGCAGCTACCGAGGGAATCAGCCCCAGCATTTT. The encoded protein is CASSYRGNQPQHF. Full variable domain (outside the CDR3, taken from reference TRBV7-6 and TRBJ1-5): GAGVSQSPRYKVTKRGQDVALRCDPISGHVSLYWYRQALGQGPEFLTYFNYEAQQDKSGLPNDRFSAERPEGSISTLTIQRTEQRDSAMYRCASSYRGNQPQHFGDGTRLSIL.

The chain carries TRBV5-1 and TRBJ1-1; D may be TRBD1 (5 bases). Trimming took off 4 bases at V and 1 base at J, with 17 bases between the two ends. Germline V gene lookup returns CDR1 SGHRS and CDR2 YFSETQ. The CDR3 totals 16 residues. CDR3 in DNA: TGCGCCAGCAGCCCCTATATATTCGACAGGAACACTGAAGCTTTCTTT. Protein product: CASSPYIFDRNTEAFF.

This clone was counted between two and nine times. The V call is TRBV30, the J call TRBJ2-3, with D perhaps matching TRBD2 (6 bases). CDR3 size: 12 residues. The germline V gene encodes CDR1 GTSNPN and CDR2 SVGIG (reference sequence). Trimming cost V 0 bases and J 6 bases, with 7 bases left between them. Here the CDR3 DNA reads TGTGCCTGGAGTGTACGGGGGGATACGCAGTATTTT. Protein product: CAWSVRGDTQYF.

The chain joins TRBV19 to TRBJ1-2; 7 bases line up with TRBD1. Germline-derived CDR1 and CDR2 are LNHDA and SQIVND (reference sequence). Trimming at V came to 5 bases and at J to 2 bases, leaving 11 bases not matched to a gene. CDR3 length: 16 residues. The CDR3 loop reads CASSRPLQGTNYGYTF. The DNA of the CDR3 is TGTGCCAGTAGTCGGCCCTTACAGGGGACCAACTATGGCTACACCTTC.

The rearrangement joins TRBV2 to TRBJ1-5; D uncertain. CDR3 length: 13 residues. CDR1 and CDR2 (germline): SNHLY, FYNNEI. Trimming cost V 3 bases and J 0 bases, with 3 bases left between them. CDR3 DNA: TGTGCCAGCAGTGATAATAGCAATCAGCCCCAGCATTTT. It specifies CASSDNSNQPQHF.

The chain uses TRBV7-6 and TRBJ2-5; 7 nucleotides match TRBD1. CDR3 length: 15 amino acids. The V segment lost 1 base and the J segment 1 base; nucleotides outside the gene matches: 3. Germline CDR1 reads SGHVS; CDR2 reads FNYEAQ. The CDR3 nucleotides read TGTGCCAGCAGCTTAGGGAACAGGGGCCAAGAGACCCAGTACTTC. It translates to CASSLGNRGQETQYF.

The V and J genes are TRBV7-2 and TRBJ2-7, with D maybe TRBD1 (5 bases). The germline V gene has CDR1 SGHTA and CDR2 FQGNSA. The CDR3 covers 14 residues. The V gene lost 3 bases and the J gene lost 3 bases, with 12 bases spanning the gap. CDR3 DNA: TGTGCCAGCAGCTTCCTCGGCAGGGACTACGAGCAGTACTTC. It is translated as CASSFLGRDYEQYF.

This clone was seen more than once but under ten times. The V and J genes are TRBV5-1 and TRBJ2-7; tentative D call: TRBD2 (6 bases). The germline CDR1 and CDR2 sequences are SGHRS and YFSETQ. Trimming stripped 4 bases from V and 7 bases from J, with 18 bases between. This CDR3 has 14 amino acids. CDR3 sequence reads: CASSPDRDFGEQYF. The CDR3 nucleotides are TGCGCCAGCAGCCCGGACCGGGACTTCGGAGAGCAGTACTTC.